One T cell receptor beta chain is described in this entry. Only one count was recorded for this clone. Its antigen has not been determined. Base qualities are not provided; no much larger clone lies one nucleotide away. This record comes from a study of Ad26.COV2.S vaccination and SARS-CoV-2 variants (TCRdb year 2021). Concerning the study at large: Vaccine-arm donors were drawn from COV1001, a multicentre, randomized, double-blind, placebo-controlled phase I-IIa trial of Ad26.COV2.S in healthy adults. Ad26.COV2.S was given intramuscularly at 5x10^10 or 1x10^11 viral particles, as a single shot or as two shots 56 days apart. The specificity and breadth of SARS-CoV-2-reactive T cell receptors after Ad26.COV2.S vaccination were assessed by TCRbeta repertoire sequencing. Trial participants were randomized into five groups of five, in which low-dose or high-dose Ad26.COV2.S was given once or twice, or placebo was given on both occasions. A total of some 30 samples were included in the TCR-sequenced set, comprising approximately 20 Ad26.COV2.S vaccine recipients, 5 placebo recipients and 8 SARS-CoV-2 convalescent individuals. Investigators did not know the trial group allocation while performing experiments and assessing outcomes.

The sample's treatment or condition label, in plain terms: 19 received Ad26.COV2.S at low or high dose, single or two shots; about 5 received placebo; per-sample allocation not given. Repertoires of vaccine and placebo recipients were sequenced from samples taken on day 63 after the first injection. Cohort 1b enrolled some 25 adults aged 18-55 years at a single site in Boston, USA, between 29 July and 7 August 2020. Ad26.COV2.S was a replication-incompetent adenovirus type 26 vector that expressed a prefusion-stabilized SARS-CoV-2 spike protein derived from the original Wuhan strain. The immunoSEQ Assay was the method used to sequence TCRbeta CDR3 regions. After extraction, genomic DNA underwent amplification by bias-controlled multiplex PCR, followed by high-throughput sequencing. Under the source paper's analysis protocol: To quantify the absolute abundance of every unique TCRbeta CDR3 region, sequences were collapsed and filtered. T cell fraction was estimated by normalizing TCRbeta template counts to usable DNA, which was measured by amplifying reference genes present in all nucleated cells. Repertoire TCRs were annotated as SARS-CoV-2-specific when V gene, CDR3 amino acid sequence and J gene were exactly matched to a known reactive TCR set. MIRA supplied the reference SARS-CoV-2 TCR set, which was filtered for enrichment in COVID-19-positive ImmuneCODE repertoires so that public or cross-reactive TCRs were removed. Drawing on the MIRA antigens, annotated TCRs were analysed further at the level of specific ORF or position within ORF. Depth was the summed frequency of annotated unique rearrangements, while breadth was defined as annotated unique rearrangements over total unique productive rearrangements. TCR breadth was compared between groups using two-sided Wilcoxon rank-sum tests. Sourced from immuneACCESS, this table was stored by TCRdb with only in-frame sequences that have V and J called. A share of the clones is absent; for the studies checked, an unresolved V gene accounts for under half, and the remainder has no known explanation. V and J calls plus clone size are reproduced from that table; the DNA served to infer D and trimming. This sample lists 350,000 to 600,000 clones; roughly nine tenths were detected once. The biggest ten clones account for under 2% of the sample.

Broad study findings and their caveats: Comparing responses between vaccine doses or regimens was not something the study was powered to do. Ad26.COV2.S recipients had higher spike-specific TCR breadth than placebo recipients (P = 0.0014). After vaccination, substantial breadth of spike-specific CD8+ and CD4+ T cell responses was reported. Non-spike TCR breadth was comparable between vaccine and placebo recipients, consistent with the vaccine containing only spike. It was noted by the authors that total T cell responses may have been underestimated by the TCR breadth and depth analyses.

Via the germline V gene (reference sequence), CDR1 is GTSNPN and CDR2 SVGIG. From its cysteine to its phenylalanine, the CDR3 spans 14 amino acids. Only the CDR3 part of the read is kept: 42 bases, read in frame from the first base. V lost 0 bases and J lost 5 bases; the stretch between them is 13 bases long. The starting material was peripheral blood, obtained in a trial of Ad26.COV2.S vaccine versus placebo. The chain is assembled from TRBV30 and TRBJ1-1; TRBD1 could be the D gene, as 6 bases match. The receptor comes from a person aged 18-60 years who received the Ad26.COV2.S COVID-19 vaccine or a placebo. The DNA sequence reads TGTGCCTGGAGTGTATTTTGGGGGCGGACTGAAGCTTTCTTT. Its translation reads: CAWSVFWGRTEAFF. With all but the CDR3 taken from the reference TRBV30 and TRBJ1-1 genes, the full variable domain is: SQTIHQWPATLVQPVGSPLSLECTVEGTSNPNLYWYRQAAGRGLQLLFYSVGIGQISSEVPQNLSASRPQDRQFILSSKKLLLSDSGFYLCAWSVFWGRTEAFFGQGTRLTVV.